This is a list of T cell receptor beta chains from one sample in a study of blood T cell repertoires in COVID-19. The data were produced by immunoSEQ multiplex PCR, yet TCRdb's version contains in-frame clones alone and is incomplete. The table lists 350,000 to 450,000 clones, about 88% of them singletons. The sequencing input was peripheral blood. Receptors originate from a woman aged 40 to 50 with COVID-19, enrolled during active disease. Each CDR3 is given with its conserved first and last residue. Not every row has a clone size; where given, it reads once, few, many or a size class.

size: -; V: TRBV27; CDR3: CASSPRLGEGQPQHF
size: -; V: TRBV28; CDR3: CASSNRGAYGYTF
size: -; V: TRBV6-5; CDR3: CASSSNRVGDTEAFF
size: -; V: TRBV6-6; CDR3: CASIQGKGHTEAFF
size: -; V: TRBV4-1; CDR3: CASSQVGQGNTEAFF
size: -; V: TRBV6-5; CDR3: CASVFVLQGGAFF
size: -; V: TRBV6-6; CDR3: CASSPHKTGGNEQYF
size: -; V: TRBV5-1; CDR3: CASSSHGDTQYF
size: -; V: TRBV4-1; CDR3: CASSQESLRAAQGNIQYF
size: -; V: TRBV9; CDR3: CASSISGQETQYF
size: -; V: TRBV29-1; CDR3: CSVVRAYEQYF
size: -; V: TRBV7-9; CDR3: CASSSLGQVSGNTIYF
size: -; V: TRBV2; CDR3: CASNSDSKLSSTQYF
size: -; V: TRBV12-5; CDR3: CASGWAGAFF
size: -; V: TRBV6-5; CDR3: CASKVGGSETQYF
size: -; V: TRBV30; CDR3: CAYLPSGNTIYF
size: -; V: TRBV11-2; CDR3: CASSQDRGRVDQPQHF
size: -; V: TRBV28; CDR3: CASMPGSNQPQHF
size: few; V: TRBV28; CDR3: CASSSGVGRSNQPQHF
size: -; V: TRBV7-8; CDR3: CASSLDRVQPQHF
size: -; V: TRBV7-9; CDR3: CASSPSGRAETQYF
size: -; V: TRBV27; CDR3: CASSLIPDPREQYF
size: once; V: TRBV7-9; CDR3: CASSLTGTGDLGYTF
size: -; V: TRBV5-1; CDR3: CASSLAQLAGGDEQFF
size: -; V: TRBV12-5; CDR3: CASGSRGGQGPAYEQFF
size: -; V: TRBV28; CDR3: CASRFPGGDIQYF
size: -; V: TRBV6-4; CDR3: CASSGSTGRNSPLHF
size: -; V: TRBV13; CDR3: CASSTSGQGLNEKLFF
size: -; V: TRBV5-4; CDR3: CASSTGGQGARLSYTF